A selection of T cell receptor beta chains follows, all from one sample in a study of control samples from healthy donors and cancer patients. Clones were read by immunoSEQ multiplex PCR, and TCRdb kept only the in-frame ones, dropping some. The repertoire holds 70,000 to 100,000 clones, with 70% to 90% as singletons. The sequenced sample consisted of PBMCs. The receptors derive from a woman aged 55-70 years with head and neck cancer. Both conserved end residues are part of each CDR3. A D gene is named only where the DNA matches it firmly. The listing skips clone size in some rows; elsewhere it reads once, few, many or a size class.

TRBD2	TRBV20-1	TRBJ2-1	-	CSASASGSGNEQFF	TGCAGTGCTAGTGCTAGCGGGAGTGGCAATGAGCAGTTCTTC
-	TRBV12-3/TRBV12-4	TRBJ2-1	-	CASSLPQTQQFF	TGTGCCAGCAGTTTACCCCAAACACAGCAGTTCTTC
-	TRBV18	TRBJ2-1	-	CASSPPAGYQHNEQFF	TGTGCCAGCTCACCACCGGCCGGATATCAACACAATGAGCAGTTCTTC
-	TRBV5-1	TRBJ2-1	-	CASGLGHLGNEQFF	TGCGCCAGTGGGTTGGGGCATCTCGGCAATGAGCAGTTCTTC
TRBD2	TRBV6-2/TRBV6-3	TRBJ2-3	-	CASSYPHHPTEYAGGTQYF	TGTGCCAGCAGTTACCCTCACCACCCGACGGAATACGCGGGAGGTACGCAGTATTTT
TRBD2	TRBV5-4	TRBJ2-6	-	CASSAGLALPGANVLTF	TGTGCCAGCAGCGCGGGACTAGCGCTCCCTGGGGCCAACGTCCTGACTTTC
TRBD2	TRBV5-1	TRBJ2-7	-	CASSKDLAGFKSYEQYF	TGCGCCAGCAGCAAGGATCTAGCGGGCTTTAAATCCTACGAGCAGTACTTC
-	TRBV4-1	TRBJ2-2	once	CASSHIDILVPGELFF	TGCGCCAGCAGCCATATTGACATCTTAGTGCCCGGGGAGCTGTTTTTT
TRBD1	TRBV15	TRBJ1-6	-	CATSRAGQGNSPLHF	TGTGCCACCAGCAGAGCGGGACAGGGGAATTCACCCCTCCACTTT
-	TRBV7-9	TRBJ2-7	-	CASSSTSSDRDYEQYF	TGTGCCAGCAGCTCTACATCCTCCGACCGAGACTACGAGCAGTACTTC
-	TRBV7-6	TRBJ2-1	-	CASSLLYTRSYNEQFF	TGTGCCAGCAGCTTATTATATACTCGCTCCTACAATGAGCAGTTCTTC
TRBD2	TRBV30	TRBJ2-7	-	CAWSGKLTSGREEQYF	TGTGCCTGGAGTGGAAAGTTGACTAGCGGGAGGGAAGAGCAGTACTTC
TRBD1	TRBV7-2	TRBJ1-5	-	CASSFGQANQPQHF	TGTGCCAGCAGCTTTGGACAGGCGAATCAGCCCCAGCATTTT
TRBD1	TRBV7-9	TRBJ1-2	-	CASSLGDSLVYGYTF	TGTGCCAGCAGCTTGGGGGACAGTTTAGTCTATGGCTACACCTTC
-	TRBV19	TRBJ2-7	-	CASSIKGSAGEQYF	TGTGCCAGTAGTATTAAGGGTAGTGCGGGCGAGCAGTACTTC
-	TRBV7-2	TRBJ2-3	-	CASSRGGNPDTQYF	TGTGCCAGCAGCCGGGGAGGTAACCCCGATACGCAGTATTTT
-	TRBV28	TRBJ1-4	-	CASSLELSATNEKLFF	TGTGCCAGCAGTTTAGAGCTGAGCGCAACTAATGAAAAACTGTTTTTT
TRBD2	TRBV2	TRBJ2-5	-	CASSSSGSAETQYF	TGTGCCAGCAGTTCTAGCGGGAGTGCTGAGACCCAGTACTTC
TRBD1	TRBV19	TRBJ2-2	-	CASSTLSTGSVGELFF	TGTGCCAGTAGTACCCTTTCGACAGGGTCGGTCGGGGAGCTGTTTTTT
-	TRBV19	TRBJ2-3	-	CAVRRTNTDTQYF	TGTGCCGTTCGGCGGACTAACACAGATACGCAGTATTTT
TRBD2	TRBV3-1/TRBV3-2	TRBJ2-5	-	CASSQGASGGQETQYF	TGTGCCAGCAGCCAAGGTGCTAGCGGGGGACAAGAGACCCAGTACTTC
TRBD2	TRBV2	TRBJ2-1	-	CASSPVASGGNEQFF	TGTGCCAGCAGTCCGGTGGCTAGCGGGGGCAATGAGCAGTTCTTC
-	TRBV3-1/TRBV3-2	TRBJ1-1	once	CASSPMMGGVEAFF	TGTGCCAGCAGCCCAATGATGGGGGGTGTTGAAGCTTTCTTT
-	TRBV7-9	TRBJ1-6	-	CASSLGAGLSPLHF	TGTGCCAGCAGCTTAGGGGCAGGTTTGTCACCCCTCCACTTT
TRBD1	TRBV3-1/TRBV3-2	TRBJ1-5	-	CASSQGLGDSIPQHF	TGTGCCAGCAGCCAAGGTCTGGGGGACAGCATACCCCAGCATTTT
TRBD1	TRBV29-1	TRBJ2-1	-	CSVGGTGGRWEQFF	TGCAGCGTTGGGGGGACAGGGGGACGCTGGGAGCAGTTCTTC
-	TRBV3-1/TRBV3-2	TRBJ2-7	-	CASSLGPQVSYEQYF	TGTGCCAGCAGCCTGGGCCCTCAAGTTAGCTACGAGCAGTACTTC
-	TRBV18	TRBJ2-7	once	CASSPRAYEQYF	TGTGCCAGCTCACCGCGGGCCTACGAGCAGTACTTC
-	TRBV14	TRBJ2-7	-	CASSQESHWAGASYEQYF	TGTGCCAGCAGCCAAGAGTCTCACTGGGCCGGGGCCTCCTACGAGCAGTACTTC
TRBD2	TRBV30	TRBJ2-7	-	CAWSGGTSGRYEQYF	TGTGCCTGGAGTGGGGGGACTAGCGGGAGATACGAGCAGTACTTC
-	TRBV5-1	TRBJ2-5	-	CASSLAVEETQYF	TGCGCCAGCAGCTTGGCAGTAGAAGAGACCCAGTACTTC
TRBD2	TRBV24-1	TRBJ2-1	few	CATSDGLEPYNEQFF	TGTGCCACCAGTGACGGACTAGAACCCTACAATGAGCAGTTCTTC
TRBD1	TRBV7-2	TRBJ1-2	-	CASSLGQGNYGYTF	TGTGCCAGCAGCTTGGGACAGGGGAACTATGGCTACACCTTC
TRBD1	TRBV18	TRBJ1-6	-	CASSPQGQGMPLHF	TGTGCCAGCTCACCACAAGGACAGGGTATGCCCCTCCACTTT
-	TRBV6-5	TRBJ1-3	-	CASRNTGTTNTIYF	TGTGCCAGCAGGAACACCGGGACAACGAACACCATATATTTT
-	TRBV12-3/TRBV12-4	TRBJ2-1	-	CASSSNEQFF	TGTGCCAGCAGTTCTAATGAGCAGTTCTTC
TRBD1	TRBV3-1/TRBV3-2	TRBJ1-3	-	CASSRDRGSGNTIYF	TGTGCCAGCAGCCGGGACAGGGGATCTGGAAACACCATATATTTT
-	TRBV19	TRBJ2-5	-	CASGRETQYF	TGTGCCAGTGGAAGGGAGACCCAGTACTTC
-	TRBV3-1/TRBV3-2	TRBJ2-7	-	CASSHWGFYEQYF	TGTGCCAGCAGCCATTGGGGTTTCTACGAGCAGTACTTC
-	TRBV30	TRBJ1-6	-	CAWRSQGQRFVAPLHF	TGTGCCTGGAGGTCCCAAGGACAGAGATTTGTAGCACCCCTCCACTTT
-	TRBV5-1	TRBJ2-2	-	CASSSGQNTGELFF	TGCGCCAGCAGCTCGGGACAGAACACCGGGGAGCTGTTTTTT
-	TRBV19	TRBJ1-3	-	CASSIKGPTGTIYF	TGTGCCAGTAGTATTAAGGGCCCGACGGGCACCATATATTTT
-	TRBV4-3	TRBJ1-1	-	CASSLTVNTEAFF	TGCGCCAGCAGCCTGACAGTGAACACTGAAGCTTTCTTT
TRBD2	TRBV28	TRBJ2-1	-	CASSRGLAGEPVQFF	TGTGCCAGCAGCCGCGGACTAGCGGGAGAGCCCGTGCAGTTCTTC
-	TRBV7-2	TRBJ2-1	-	CASSSHAQGGNEQFF	TGTGCCAGCAGCTCCCATGCTCAAGGCGGTAATGAGCAGTTCTTC
TRBD1	TRBV25-1	TRBJ1-2	-	CASTPGTEYYGYTF	TGTGCCAGCACCCCCGGGACAGAATACTATGGCTACACCTTC
TRBD1	TRBV10-3	TRBJ2-1	few	CAISDRRQGGHEQFF	TGTGCCATCAGTGATCGGAGACAGGGTGGCCATGAGCAGTTCTTC
TRBD2	TRBV6-5	TRBJ2-7	-	CASSRAGEAYEQYF	TGTGCCAGCAGTAGAGCGGGAGAAGCCTACGAGCAGTACTTC